The sequence of this T cell receptor beta chain was determined in a study of blood T cell repertoires in COVID-19. The wider study: Sites across the United States, Italy and Spain contributed samples from acute and convalescent COVID-19. From T cells, B-cell-depleted T cells, or PBMCs came the material, which was cDNA or gDNA.

Per the original data handling: Quantification of nucleated cells was approximated via reference gene primer amplification. Repertoires were generated with immunoSEQ multiplex PCR, while TCRdb's copy carries only in-frame clones and drops some. V and J calls and clone size follow that table, whereas D and trimming were derived from the DNA. There are about 43,000 clones in the sample; about nine tenths occur only once, and just under 8.5% lies in the top ten. The CDR3 sequence is 15 residues long. V shed 6 bases and J 6 bases; nucleotides not matched to a gene: 10. Germline V gives CDR1 MNHEY, CDR2 SVGAGI.

The source of this sequence is a man in his 60s with active COVID-19. The material sequenced was peripheral blood. V and J are TRBV6-5 and TRBJ1-4; 7 nucleotides match TRBD1. CDR3 region: CASRLAGGGDEKLFF. The DNA of the CDR3 is TGTGCCAGCAGACTTGCAGGGGGAGGCGATGAAAAACTGTTTTTT.